The clone carrying this T cell receptor (beta chain) was counted between two and nine times. Its antigen is currently unknown. PCR amplification relied on 60 Vbeta primers (plus 13 Jbeta primers). The table came from immunoSEQ multiplex PCR; TCRdb's copy has only in-frame clones and leaves some out. The sample shows over 150,000 clones, around 77% of them seen only once. This sample was included in a study of cytomegalovirus exposure and HLA in healthy donors. Study results and caveats: Usually a TCR sequence was rare, but some public TCRs were found in many donors. Several top significant clusters appeared, in a later analysis, to be linked to common viral pathogens. Later analysis revealed greater clonal expansion in HLA-associated TCR beta chains than in equally common others.

This clonotype was obtained from a young woman in good health and CMV-seronegative. Sequenced material: PBMCs.

CDR3 sequence reads: CASSGAGTRGNEQFF. The CDR3 nucleotides are TGCGCCAGCAGCGGGGCCGGGACTAGGGGCAATGAGCAGTTCTTC. The chain joins TRBV5-1 to TRBJ2-1; 8 bases line up with TRBD2. The CDR3 runs 15 residues. V lost 4 bases to trimming and J lost 6 bases; unmatched junction nucleotides: 9. Germline assignment: CDR1 SGHRS and CDR2 YFSETQ.